Listed here are 16 T cell receptor beta chains from one sample, sequenced in a study of shared clonotypes between healthy human individuals. Only in-frame clones appear in the TCRdb table, and some are missing; sequencing was by immunoSEQ multiplex PCR. Of 650,000 to 800,000 clones detected, just over 90% appear once; the ten largest clones hold about 24%. Positively selected for CCR7, the CD45RO-negative cells used as naive CD8 cells excluded terminally differentiated effector memory CD45RA+ cells. Sequenced: naive CD8+ T cells sorted from blood. All receptors come from a man aged 25-40 years in good health.

The chain is built from TRBV4-3 and TRBJ2-7; no reliable D call. CDR1 LGHNA and CDR2 YSLEER come from the germline V gene. The CDR3 contains 13 residues. The V gene lost 0 bases and the J gene lost 3 bases, with 6 bases spanning the gap. The CDR3 bases are TGCGCCAGCAGCCAAGACAGTTACTACGAGCAGTACTTC. It translates to CASSQDSYYEQYF.

This chain uses TRBV19 with TRBJ1-5; TRBD1 matches 8 bases. The J segment lost 0 bases and the V segment lost 4 bases, leaving 5 bases of the junction unmatched. Germline-derived CDR1 and CDR2 are LNHDA and SQIVND (reference sequence). This CDR3 comprises 16 residues. The CDR3 DNA follows: TGTGCCAGTAGTAAACAGGGGGGCTATAGCAATCAGCCCCAGCATTTT. This translates into CASSKQGGYSNQPQHF.

J is TRBJ2-7 and V is TRBV10-1; D gene uncertain. Germline-derived CDR1 and CDR2 are WNHNN and SYGVQD (reference sequence). CDR3 length: 12 amino acids. Trimming shortened V by 4 bases and J by 2 bases, and 6 bases separated the two germline ends. In DNA form, the CDR3 reads TGCGCCAGCAGTGGGCAGGCCTACGAGCAGTACTTC. Its translation is CASSGQAYEQYF.

The gene calls are TRBV27 and TRBJ1-2; 9 positions agree with TRBD1. The CDR3 totals 17 residues. CDR1 and CDR2 from the germline V gene are MNHEY and SMNVEV (reference sequence). V trimming: 3 bases; J trimming: 1 base; junction bases outside the gene matches: 9. CDR3 sequence reads: CASSFLARDRVNYGYTF. Written as DNA, the CDR3 is TGTGCCAGCAGTTTCCTGGCTCGGGACAGGGTTAACTATGGCTACACCTTC.

In nucleotides, the CDR3 is TGTGCCAGCAGTTCAACCGGGGGTTATGGCTACACCTTC. This codes for CASSSTGGYGYTF. This chain joins TRBV7-4 and TRBJ1-2, with a possible D match to TRBD1 (5 bases). From germline, CDR1 is SGHVT and CDR2 SQSDAQ. This CDR3 is 13 amino acids long. With 6 bases removed from V and 5 bases from J, the gap between germline ends came to 13 bases.

The chain carries TRBV5-6 and TRBJ2-7; no firm D call. CDR1 and CDR2 from the germline V gene are SGHDT and YYEEEE. The CDR3 contains 12 residues. V was shortened by 0 bases and J by 7 bases, with 8 bases between the two germline ends. The CDR3 reads CASSLVGEEQYF. The DNA of the CDR3 is TGTGCCAGCAGCTTGGTTGGGGAAGAGCAGTACTTC.

The V gene is TRBV5-4, the J gene TRBJ2-7; 7 nucleotides line up with TRBD1. Per germline, CDR1 SGHNT and CDR2 YYREEE (reference sequence). This CDR3 has 16 amino acids. Trimming at V came to 0 bases and at J to 6 bases, leaving 12 bases not matched to a gene. CDR3 region: CASSLEGDRQIGEQYF. For the CDR3, the DNA is TGTGCCAGCAGCTTGGAGGGGGACAGACAAATCGGCGAGCAGTACTTC. The full variable domain, rest sourced from reference TRBV5-4 and TRBJ2-7, is ETGVTQSPTHLIKTRGQQVTLRCSSQSGHNTVSWYQQALGQGPQFIFQYYREEENGRGNFPPRFSGLQFPNYSSELNVNALELDDSALYLCASSLEGDRQIGEQYFGPGTRLTVT.

In regard to this clone: The sample has other DNA sequences that encode this CDR3 too. The chain couples TRBV27 to TRBJ2-7, with no clear D. The CDR3 is 13 residues long. Trimming took 2 bases from V and 1 from J, leaving 6 bases between them. Per the germline V gene, CDR1 is MNHEY and CDR2 is SMNVEV (reference sequence). The CDR3 coding sequence is TGTGCCAGCAGTTTAGGGCGGTCCTACGAGCAGTACTTC. It translates to CASSLGRSYEQYF.

This rearrangement joins TRBV28 to TRBJ1-1, with a tentative D call TRBD1 (5 bases). Trimming removed 4 bases from V and 2 bases from J, with 26 bases in between. Germline CDR1 is MDHEN and CDR2 is SYDVKM. The CDR3 consists of 19 residues. CDR3 loop: CASSSTTLLLTGSNTEAFF. The CDR3 DNA is TGTGCCAGCAGTTCCACCACCCTCCTCCTTACAGGATCCAACACTGAAGCTTTCTTT.

This sequence joins TRBV27 and TRBJ1-3, with 11 bases identical to TRBD1. V gave up 7 bases and J gave up 3 bases; unmatched junction bases: 8. This CDR3 is 16 amino acids long. In germline, CDR1 is MNHEY, CDR2 SMNVEV (reference sequence). In nucleotides, the CDR3 is TGTGCCAGCATCCTTATGGACAGGGGGCATGGAAACACCATATATTTT. As protein: CASILMDRGHGNTIYF.

The rearrangement links TRBV27 to TRBJ2-5; TRBD2 matches 14 bases. Germline V gene data show CDR1 as MNHEY and CDR2 as SMNVEV (reference sequence). V lost 5 bases to trimming and J lost 10 bases; unmatched junction nucleotides: 15. The CDR3 length is 17 residues. CDR3 region: CASSPLPTSGRGLSQYF. For the CDR3, the DNA is TGTGCCAGCAGTCCCCTGCCGACTAGCGGGAGGGGACTAAGCCAGTACTTC.

J is TRBJ2-1 and V is TRBV7-9; tentative D call: TRBD2 (5 bases). The CDR3 is 13 residues long. Between the trimmed V and J ends, which lost 2 bases and 7 bases, there was a span of 9 bases. Germline loops: CDR1 SEHNR, CDR2 FQNEAQ (reference sequence). CDR3 sequence (DNA): TGTGCCAGCAGCTTATCTCCGGGAAATGAGCAGTTCTTC. Its protein is CASSLSPGNEQFF.

The rearrangement uses TRBV7-9 and TRBJ1-3; 8 nucleotides align to TRBD1. The trim removed 4 bases at V and 2 bases at J, leaving 4 bases unmatched. CDR1 is SEHNR, CDR2 FQNEAQ, per germline (reference sequence). This CDR3 has 15 residues. CDR3 sequence reads: CASSSDREAGNTIYF. CDR3 nucleotides: TGTGCCAGCAGCTCGGACAGGGAGGCTGGAAACACCATATATTTT.

J is TRBJ1-5 and V is TRBV10-1; TRBD1 aligns across 9 bases. CDR1 and CDR2 from the germline V gene are WNHNN and SYGVQD (reference sequence). The CDR3 length is 14 residues. V lost 6 bases, J lost 4 bases, and 4 bases stayed unmatched. In nucleotides, the CDR3 is TGCGCCAGCAGGGTGGGGACAGGGAATCAGCCCCAGCATTTT. It specifies CASRVGTGNQPQHF.

This clone was recorded once. The same CDR3 arises from other DNA sequences in this sample as well. The chain has TRBV20-1 and TRBJ2-7; D call uncertain. V dropped 0 bases and J dropped 7 bases, with 7 bases sitting between them. This CDR3 has 11 amino acids. Germline assignment: CDR1 DFQATT and CDR2 SNEGSKA (reference sequence). CDR3 DNA: TGCAGTGCTAGAGATCTTCTTGAGCAGTACTTC. Translating gives CSARDLLEQYF.

The V call is TRBV7-2, the J call TRBJ2-7; no clear D gene. In germline, CDR1 is SGHTA, CDR2 FQGNSA. V was trimmed by 1 base and J by 0 bases, leaving 10 bases between them. This CDR3 is built from 15 residues. CDR3 DNA sequence: TGTGCCAGCAGCTTAGTGGGTGTAAGCTCCTACGAGCAGTACTTC. Its translation is CASSLVGVSSYEQYF.